These 3 T cell receptor beta chains came from one sample sequenced in a study of T cells in narcolepsy. This table comes from immunoSEQ multiplex PCR, and its TCRdb copy is limited to in-frame clones, with some not included. Seen here are around 30,000 clones, around four fifths observed once, and the top ten hold 1.2%. Material: CD45RA- memory CD4+ T cells from PBMCs. The receptors originated from a human donor with narcolepsy.

This sequence joins TRBV7-3 and TRBJ2-1, with D tentatively TRBD1 or TRBD2 (5 bases each). Between the trimmed V and J ends, which lost 6 bases and 4 bases, there was a span of 16 bases. Germline assignment: CDR1 SGHTA and CDR2 FQGTGA. CDR3 length equals 15 residues. The DNA for the CDR3 is TGTGCCAGCAGTCTCGGGGCGGCGTTATACAATGAGCAGTTCTTC. Encoded protein: CASSLGAALYNEQFF.

This chain connects TRBV7-6 to TRBJ2-7; 7 bases agree with TRBD1. The V gene's germline CDR1 is SGHVS and CDR2 FNYEAQ. Losses at the gene ends were 1 base for V and 0 bases for J; bases not matched to a gene: 0. This CDR3 spans 14 amino acids. This CDR3 reads CASSLGDSSYEQYF. CDR3 in DNA: TGTGCCAGCAGCTTAGGGGACAGCTCCTACGAGCAGTACTTC. The full variable domain, its missing parts supplied by reference TRBV7-6 and TRBJ2-7, is GAGVSQSPRYKVTKRGQDVALRCDPISGHVSLYWYRQALGQGPEFLTYFNYEAQQDKSGLPNDRFSAERPEGSISTLTIQRTEQRDSAMYRCASSLGDSSYEQYFGPGTRLTVT.

The J gene is TRBJ2-6, the V gene TRBV5-5; 7 positions match TRBD1. J was trimmed by 0 bases and V by 4 bases; bases with no gene match: 7. The CDR3 is made up of 17 amino acids. Germline V gives CDR1 SGHKS, CDR2 YYEKEE (reference sequence). For the CDR3, the DNA is TGTGCCAGCAGCGCCCCATCAGGGGGCTCTGGGGCCAACGTCCTGACTTTC. This gives the protein CASSAPSGGSGANVLTF.